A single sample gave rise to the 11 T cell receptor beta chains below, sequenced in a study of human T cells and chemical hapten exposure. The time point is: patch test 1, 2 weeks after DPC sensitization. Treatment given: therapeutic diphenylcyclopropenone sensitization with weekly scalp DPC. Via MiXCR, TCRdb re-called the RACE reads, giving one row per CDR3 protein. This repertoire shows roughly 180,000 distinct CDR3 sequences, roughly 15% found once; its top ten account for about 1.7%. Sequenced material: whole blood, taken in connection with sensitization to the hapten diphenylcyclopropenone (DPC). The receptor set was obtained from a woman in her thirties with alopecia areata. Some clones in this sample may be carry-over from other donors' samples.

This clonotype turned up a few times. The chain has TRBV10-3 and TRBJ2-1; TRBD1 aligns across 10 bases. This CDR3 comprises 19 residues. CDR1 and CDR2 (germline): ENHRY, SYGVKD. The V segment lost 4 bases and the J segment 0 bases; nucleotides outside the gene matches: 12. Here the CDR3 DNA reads TGTGCCATCAGTGGCACAGGGACAGGGGAGTCTGCCTCCTACAATGAGCAGTTCTTC. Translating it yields CAISGTGTGESASYNEQFF.

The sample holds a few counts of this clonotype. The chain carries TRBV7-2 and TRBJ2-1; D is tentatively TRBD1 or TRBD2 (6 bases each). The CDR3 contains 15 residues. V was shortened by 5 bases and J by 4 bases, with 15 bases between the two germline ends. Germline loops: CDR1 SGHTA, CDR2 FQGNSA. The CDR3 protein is CASSALGGSYNEQFF. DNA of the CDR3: TGTGCCAGCAGCGCATTGGGGGGCTCTTACAATGAGCAGTTCTTC.

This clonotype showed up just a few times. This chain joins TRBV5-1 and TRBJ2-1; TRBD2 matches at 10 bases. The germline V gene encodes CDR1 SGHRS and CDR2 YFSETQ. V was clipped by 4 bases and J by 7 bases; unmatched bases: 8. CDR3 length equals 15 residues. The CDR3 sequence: CASSVGAGGPNEQFF. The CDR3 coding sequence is TGCGCCAGCAGCGTCGGAGCGGGGGGGCCGAATGAGCAGTTCTTC.

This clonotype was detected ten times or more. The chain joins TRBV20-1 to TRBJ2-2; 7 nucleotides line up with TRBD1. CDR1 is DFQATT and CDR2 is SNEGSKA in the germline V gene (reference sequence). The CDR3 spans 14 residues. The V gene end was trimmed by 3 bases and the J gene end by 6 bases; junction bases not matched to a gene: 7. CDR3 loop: CSASRTGESGELFF. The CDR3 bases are TGCAGTGCTAGTCGCACAGGGGAATCCGGGGAGCTGTTTTTT.

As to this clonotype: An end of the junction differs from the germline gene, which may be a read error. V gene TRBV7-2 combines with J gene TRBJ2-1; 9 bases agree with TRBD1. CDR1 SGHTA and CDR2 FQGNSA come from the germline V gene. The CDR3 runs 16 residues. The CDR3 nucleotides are TGTGTCAGCAGCTCGCCGGGACAGGGACCCTACAATGAGCAGTTCTTC. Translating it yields CVSSSPGQGPYNEQFF.

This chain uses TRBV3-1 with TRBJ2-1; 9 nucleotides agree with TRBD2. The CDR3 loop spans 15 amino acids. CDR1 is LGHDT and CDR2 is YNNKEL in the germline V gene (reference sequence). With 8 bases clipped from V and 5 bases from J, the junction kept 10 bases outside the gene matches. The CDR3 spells CASGTGLAGNNEQFF. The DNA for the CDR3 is TGTGCCAGCGGAACTGGGCTAGCGGGAAACAATGAGCAGTTCTTC.

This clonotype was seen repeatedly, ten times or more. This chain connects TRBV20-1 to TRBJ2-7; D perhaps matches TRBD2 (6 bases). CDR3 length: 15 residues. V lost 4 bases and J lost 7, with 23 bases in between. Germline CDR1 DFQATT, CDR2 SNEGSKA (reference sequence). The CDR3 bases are TGCAGTGCTAAAAACCGGGACTCCCACCTCTGGGAGCAGTACTTC. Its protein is CSAKNRDSHLWEQYF.

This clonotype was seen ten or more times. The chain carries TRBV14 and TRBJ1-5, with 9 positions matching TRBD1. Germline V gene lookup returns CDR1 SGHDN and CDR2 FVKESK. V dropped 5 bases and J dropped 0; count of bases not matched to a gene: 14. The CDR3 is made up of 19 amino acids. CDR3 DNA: TGTGCCAGCAGCTTACATCACCGGGACAGGGCTCATAGCAATCAGCCCCAGCATTTT. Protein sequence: CASSLHHRDRAHSNQPQHF.

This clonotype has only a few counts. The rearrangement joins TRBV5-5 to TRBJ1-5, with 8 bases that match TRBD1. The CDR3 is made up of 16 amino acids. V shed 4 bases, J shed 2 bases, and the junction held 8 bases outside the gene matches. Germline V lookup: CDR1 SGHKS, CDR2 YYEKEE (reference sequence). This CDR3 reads CASSPETGVGNQPQHF. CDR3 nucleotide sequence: TGTGCCAGCAGCCCCGAGACAGGGGTAGGCAATCAGCCCCAGCATTTT.

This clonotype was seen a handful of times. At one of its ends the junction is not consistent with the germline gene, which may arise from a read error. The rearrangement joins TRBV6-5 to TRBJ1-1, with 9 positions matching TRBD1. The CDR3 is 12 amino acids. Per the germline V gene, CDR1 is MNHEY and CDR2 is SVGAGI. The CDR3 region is CASSNSQGAAFF. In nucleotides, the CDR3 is TGTGCCAGCAGTAACTCACAGGGGGCGGCTTTCTTT.

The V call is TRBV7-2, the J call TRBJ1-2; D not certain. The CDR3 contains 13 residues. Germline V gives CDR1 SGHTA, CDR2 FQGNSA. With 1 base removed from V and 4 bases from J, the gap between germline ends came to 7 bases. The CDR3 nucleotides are TGTGCCAGCAGCTTAGAACCGGCCTATGGCTACACCTTC. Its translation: CASSLEPAYGYTF.